The 8 T cell receptor beta chains below all came from one sample that was sequenced in a study of T cells in localized non-small cell lung cancer. The protocol was immunoSEQ multiplex PCR, while the TCRdb copy is restricted to in-frame clones and leaves out a portion. This table holds some 52,000 clones, 80% found once. The sequencing here drew on PBMCs, taken before any cancer treatment. Receptors were obtained from a woman aged 40-75 years with stage II lung adenocarcinoma.

This clone was seen once. The V and J genes are TRBV7-9 and TRBJ2-2; D is possibly TRBD1 or TRBD2 (6 bases each). The CDR3 sequence is 14 residues long. Trimming removed 5 bases from V and 7 bases from J, with 14 bases in between. CDR1 is SEHNR, CDR2 FQNEAQ, per germline (reference sequence). The CDR3 DNA follows: TGTGCCAGCAGCCCCGACAGGCGGGACGGGGAGCTGTTTTTT. Translation gives CASSPDRRDGELFF.

V usage is TRBV19 and J usage is TRBJ1-1, with 8 bases fitting TRBD1. The CDR3 has 14 amino acids. The germline CDR1 and CDR2 sequences are LNHDA and SQIVND (reference sequence). V was pared by 5 bases and J by 1 base, with 3 bases of the junction left unmatched. The CDR3 reads CASSRGQGNTEAFF. CDR3 DNA: TGTGCCAGTAGTCGAGGACAGGGGAACACTGAAGCTTTCTTT. Looking up the rest from reference TRBV19 and TRBJ1-1 gives the full variable domain: DGGITQSPKYLFRKEGQNVTLSCEQNLNHDAMYWYRQDPGQGLRLIYYSQIVNDFQKGDIAEGYSVSREKKESFPLTVTSAQKNPTAFYLCASSRGQGNTEAFFGQGTRLTVV.

This clone was observed a handful of times. In DNA form, the CDR3 reads TGTGCCTGGAGTAGGAGGACCGGGGAGCTGTTTTTT. It translates to CAWSRRTGELFF. This chain connects TRBV30 to TRBJ2-2; D possibly corresponds to TRBD2 (5 bases). The CDR3 totals 12 residues. Germline CDR1 GTSNPN, CDR2 SVGIG (reference sequence). With 2 bases removed from V and 5 bases from J, the gap between germline ends came to 6 bases.

This clone is medium-sized within its sample. An end of the junction does not agree with germline; a read error may underlie this. V usage is TRBV7-7 and J usage is TRBJ2-5, with 8 bases that match TRBD1. CDR3 length equals 15 residues. Looked up from germline, CDR1 is SSHAT and CDR2 is FNYEAQ (reference sequence). CDR3 residues: CASSLGDRIQETQYF. The CDR3, as DNA: TGTGCTAGCAGCTTAGGGGACAGGATTCAAGAGACCCAGTACTTC.

The rearrangement links TRBV6-5 to TRBJ1-4; no reliable D call. The CDR3 is made up of 13 amino acids. V lost 7 bases and J 8 bases, leaving 14 bases between the germline ends. Germline V gene data show CDR1 as MNHEY and CDR2 as SVGAGI. As DNA, the CDR3 is TGTGCCAGCAAAGGGAGTCGAAAGGAAAAACTGTTTTTT. Its translation: CASKGSRKEKLFF.

The chain carries TRBV29-1 and TRBJ2-2, with D perhaps TRBD1 (7 bases). The CDR3 is made up of 15 amino acids. V was clipped by 4 bases and J by 0 bases, with 12 bases between them. Looked up from germline, CDR1 is SQVTM and CDR2 is ANQGSEA. The CDR3 is CSVARGTANTGELFF. CDR3 nucleotide sequence: TGCAGCGTTGCGCGCGGGACAGCGAACACCGGGGAGCTGTTTTTT.

The rearrangement joins TRBV18 to TRBJ1-2, with D uncertain. V gave up 5 bases and J gave up 4 bases, with 8 bases separating them. The germline V gene encodes CDR1 KGHSH and CDR2 LQKENI. The CDR3 has 12 amino acids. The CDR3 nucleotides are TGTGCCAGCTCAGAACGGAGCTATGGCTACACCTTC. It is translated as CASSERSYGYTF.

The chain couples TRBV2 to TRBJ2-1; 7 bases align to TRBD2. Germline V gene lookup returns CDR1 SNHLY and CDR2 FYNNEI. J lost 9 bases, V lost 8 bases, and 1 base had no gene match. This CDR3 comprises 10 residues. This chain's CDR3 is CASGGVEQFF. CDR3 coding DNA: TGTGCCAGCGGGGGGGTTGAGCAGTTCTTC.